The source of this T cell receptor (beta chain) is a study of T cell repertoires in cytomegalovirus infection. Study summary: Public TCR beta signatures indicated both CMV infection and matching HLA type. Whole-study results and caveats: Clonotype analysis showed dominance of the ex vivo response by HLA-C-restricted CMV-specific TCR beta clonotypes. Summed public TCR beta family frequency identified CMV carriers bearing the relevant HLA.

One entry per CDR3 protein, called by TCRdb with MiXCR from the reads. The sample lists some 220,000 distinct CDR3 sequences; approximately 7% were seen once. This CDR3 comprises 13 residues. The V end was cut by 3 bases, the J end by 9 bases, with 12 bases between. Germline lookup yields CDR1 LGHNA and CDR2 YSLEER. This clonotype has at least ten counts. Its antigen is not identified. Material: PBMCs. The source of this sequence is a human donor in good health (CMV status not recorded). Some clones in this sample may be carry-over from other donors' samples. V usage is TRBV4-3 and J usage is TRBJ2-1; the D call may be TRBD1 or TRBD2 (6 bases each). CDR3 in amino acids: CASSQRGASEQFF. CDR3 DNA sequence: TGCGCCAGCAGCCAGAGGGGGGCGAGTGAGCAGTTCTTC.